The clone carrying this T cell receptor beta chain was seen a few times. This entry comes from a study of control samples from healthy donors and cancer patients. Libraries were prepared by immunoSEQ multiplex PCR; TCRdb keeps only in-frame clonotypes and omits some of them. The table lists more than 65,000 clones, 84% of them singletons. What was sequenced was blood. The receptor was isolated from a man aged 45 to 65 in good health.

The CDR3 loop is CASSLEVNEKLFF. In DNA form, the CDR3 reads TGTGCCAGTAGTCTGGAGGTCAATGAAAAACTGTTTTTT. The J gene is TRBJ1-4, the V gene TRBV19; D remains ambiguous. The CDR3 consists of 13 residues. V was cut by 5 bases and J by 5 bases, with 9 bases left in between. Germline loops: CDR1 LNHDA, CDR2 SQIVND (reference sequence).